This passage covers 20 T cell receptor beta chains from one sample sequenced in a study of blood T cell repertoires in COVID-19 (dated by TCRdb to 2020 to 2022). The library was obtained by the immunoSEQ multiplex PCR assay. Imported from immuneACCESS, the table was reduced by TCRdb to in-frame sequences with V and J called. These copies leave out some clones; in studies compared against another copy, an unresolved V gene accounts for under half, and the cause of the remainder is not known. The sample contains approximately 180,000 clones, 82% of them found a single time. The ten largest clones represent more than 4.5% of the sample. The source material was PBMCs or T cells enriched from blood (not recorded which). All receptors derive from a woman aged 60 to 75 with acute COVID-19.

The CDR3 DNA is TGTGCCAGCGGGTCGCGGGATCAGCCCCAGCATTTT. Its protein product is CASGSRDQPQHF. The chain combines TRBV7-9 with TRBJ1-5, with D unresolved. With 8 bases removed from V and 5 bases from J, the gap between germline ends came to 10 bases. This CDR3 spans 12 amino acids. The germline CDR1 and CDR2 sequences are SEHNR and FQNEAQ (reference sequence).

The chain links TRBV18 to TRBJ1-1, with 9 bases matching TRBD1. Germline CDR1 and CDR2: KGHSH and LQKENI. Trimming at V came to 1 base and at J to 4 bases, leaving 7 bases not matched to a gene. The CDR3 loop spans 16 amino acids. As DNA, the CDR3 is TGTGCCAGCTCACCACTTCAACCGGGACAGGGCACTGAAGCTTTCTTT. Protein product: CASSPLQPGQGTEAFF. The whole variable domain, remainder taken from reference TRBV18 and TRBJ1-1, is NAGVMQNPRHLVRRRGQEARLRCSPMKGHSHVYWYRQLPEEGLKFMVYLQKENIIDESGMPKERFSAEFPKEGPSILRIQQVVRGDSAAYFCASSPLQPGQGTEAFFGQGTRLTVV.

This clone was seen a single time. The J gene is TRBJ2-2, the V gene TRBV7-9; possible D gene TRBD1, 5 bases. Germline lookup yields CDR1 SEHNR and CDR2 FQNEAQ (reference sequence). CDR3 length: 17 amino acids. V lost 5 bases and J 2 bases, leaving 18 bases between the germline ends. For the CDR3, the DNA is TGTGCCAGCAGCCAAACCTTGGGGCAGGGAAACACCGGGGAGCTGTTTTTT. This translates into CASSQTLGQGNTGELFF.

In DNA, the CDR3 is TGTGCCAGTATGAAAGTCCGGGCTAGCGGGAGGGGGAATGAGCAGTTCTTC. Its translation is CASMKVRASGRGNEQFF. V and J are TRBV19 and TRBJ2-1; 12 nucleotides match TRBD2. The germline V gene encodes CDR1 LNHDA and CDR2 SQIVND (reference sequence). This CDR3 has 17 residues. V lost 7 bases and J lost 7; bases outside the gene matches: 14.

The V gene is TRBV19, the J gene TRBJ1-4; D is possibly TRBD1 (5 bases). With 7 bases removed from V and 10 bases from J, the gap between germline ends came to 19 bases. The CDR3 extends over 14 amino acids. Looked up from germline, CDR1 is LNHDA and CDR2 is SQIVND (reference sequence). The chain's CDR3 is CASTETVLVGKLFF. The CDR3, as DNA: TGTGCCAGTACCGAGACAGTGTTAGTGGGAAAACTGTTTTTT. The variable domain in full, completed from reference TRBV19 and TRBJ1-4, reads DGGITQSPKYLFRKEGQNVTLSCEQNLNHDAMYWYRQDPGQGLRLIYYSQIVNDFQKGDIAEGYSVSREKKESFPLTVTSAQKNPTAFYLCASTETVLVGKLFFGSGTQLSVL.

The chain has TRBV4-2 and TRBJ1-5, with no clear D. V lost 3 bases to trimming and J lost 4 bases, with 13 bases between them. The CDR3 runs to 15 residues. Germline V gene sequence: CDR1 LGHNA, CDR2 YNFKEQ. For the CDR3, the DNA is TGTGCCAGCAGCCAGGGTCAAGAGCGGAATCAGCCCCAGCATTTT. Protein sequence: CASSQGQERNQPQHF.

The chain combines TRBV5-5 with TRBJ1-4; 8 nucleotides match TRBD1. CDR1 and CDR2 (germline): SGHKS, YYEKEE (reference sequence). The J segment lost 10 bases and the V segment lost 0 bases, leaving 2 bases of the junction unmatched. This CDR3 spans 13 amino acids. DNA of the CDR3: TGTGCCAGCAGCTTGGCAGGGGGCGCAAAACTGTTTTTT. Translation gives CASSLAGGAKLFF.

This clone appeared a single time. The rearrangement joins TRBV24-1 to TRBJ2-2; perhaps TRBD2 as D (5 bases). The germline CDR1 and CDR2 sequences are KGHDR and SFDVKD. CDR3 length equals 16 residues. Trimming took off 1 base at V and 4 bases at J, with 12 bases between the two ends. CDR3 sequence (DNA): TGTGCCACCAGTGATTTACTAGTCGGCACCACCGGGGAGCTGTTTTTT. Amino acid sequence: CATSDLLVGTTGELFF.

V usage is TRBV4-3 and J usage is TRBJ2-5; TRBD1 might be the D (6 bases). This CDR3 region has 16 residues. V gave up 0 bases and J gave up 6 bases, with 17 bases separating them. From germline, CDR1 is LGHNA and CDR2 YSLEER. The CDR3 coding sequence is TGCGCCAGCAGCCAAGAGACCAGGGGTAATGTAAAGACCCAGTACTTC. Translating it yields CASSQETRGNVKTQYF.

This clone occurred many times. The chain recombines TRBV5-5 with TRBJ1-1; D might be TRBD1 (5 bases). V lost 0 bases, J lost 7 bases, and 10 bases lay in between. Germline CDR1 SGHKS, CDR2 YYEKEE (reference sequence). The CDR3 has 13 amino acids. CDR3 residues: CASSLEGRGEAFF. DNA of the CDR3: TGTGCCAGCAGCTTGGAGGGGAGGGGTGAAGCTTTCTTT.

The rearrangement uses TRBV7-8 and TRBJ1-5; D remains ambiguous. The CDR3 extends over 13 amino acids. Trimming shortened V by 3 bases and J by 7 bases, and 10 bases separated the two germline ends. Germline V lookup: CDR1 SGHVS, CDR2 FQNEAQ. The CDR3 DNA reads TGTGCCAGCAGCTTGGCAGCGGCACAGCCCCAGCATTTT. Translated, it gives CASSLAAAQPQHF.

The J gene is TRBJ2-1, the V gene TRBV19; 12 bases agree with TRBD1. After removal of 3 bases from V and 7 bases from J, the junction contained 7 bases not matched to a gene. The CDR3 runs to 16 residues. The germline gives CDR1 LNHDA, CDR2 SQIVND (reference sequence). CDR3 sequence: CASSMGGTGGLNEQFF. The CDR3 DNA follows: TGTGCCAGTAGTATGGGAGGGACAGGGGGCTTAAATGAGCAGTTCTTC.

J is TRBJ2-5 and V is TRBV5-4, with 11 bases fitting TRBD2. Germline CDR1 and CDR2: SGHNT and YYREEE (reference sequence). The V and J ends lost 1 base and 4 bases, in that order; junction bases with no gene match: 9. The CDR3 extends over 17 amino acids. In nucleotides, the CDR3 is TGTGCCAGCAGCTTGACTGGTCTAGCGGGGGGAGGAGAGACCCAGTACTTC. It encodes CASSLTGLAGGGETQYF.

CDR3 amino acids: CASSYYDRPGGYTF. Here the CDR3 DNA reads TGTGCCAGCAGTTATTATGACAGGCCTGGTGGCTACACCTTC. The V gene is TRBV6-5, the J gene TRBJ1-2; a possible D gene is TRBD1 (6 bases). Trimming shortened V by 3 bases and J by 7 bases, and 15 bases separated the two germline ends. Per germline, CDR1 MNHEY and CDR2 SVGAGI. This CDR3 has 14 residues.

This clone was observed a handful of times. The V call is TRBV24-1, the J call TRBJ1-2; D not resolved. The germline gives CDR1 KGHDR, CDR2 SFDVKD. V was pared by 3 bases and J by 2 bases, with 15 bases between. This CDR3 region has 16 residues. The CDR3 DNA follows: TGTGCCACCAGTGATCCCCTCGGGGAAGGGAACTATGGCTACACCTTC. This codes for CATSDPLGEGNYGYTF.

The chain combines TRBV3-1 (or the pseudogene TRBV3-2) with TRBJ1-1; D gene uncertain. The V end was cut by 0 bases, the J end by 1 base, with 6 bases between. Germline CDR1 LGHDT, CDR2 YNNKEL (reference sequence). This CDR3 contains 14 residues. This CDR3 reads CASSQELGNTEAFF. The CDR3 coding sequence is TGTGCCAGCAGCCAAGAACTAGGGAACACTGAAGCTTTCTTT.

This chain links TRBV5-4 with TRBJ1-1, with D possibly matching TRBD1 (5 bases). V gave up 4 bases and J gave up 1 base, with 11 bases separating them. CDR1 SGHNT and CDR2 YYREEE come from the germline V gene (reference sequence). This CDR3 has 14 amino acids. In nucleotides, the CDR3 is TGTGCCAGCAGCAGAGACCAGGGGAACACTGAAGCTTTCTTT. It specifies CASSRDQGNTEAFF.

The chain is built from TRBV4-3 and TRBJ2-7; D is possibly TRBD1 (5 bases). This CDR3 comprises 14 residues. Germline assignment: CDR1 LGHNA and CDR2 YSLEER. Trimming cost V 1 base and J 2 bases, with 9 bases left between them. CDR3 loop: CASSQGTTTYEQYF. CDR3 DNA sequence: TGCGCCAGCAGCCAAGGGACAACCACCTACGAGCAGTACTTC.

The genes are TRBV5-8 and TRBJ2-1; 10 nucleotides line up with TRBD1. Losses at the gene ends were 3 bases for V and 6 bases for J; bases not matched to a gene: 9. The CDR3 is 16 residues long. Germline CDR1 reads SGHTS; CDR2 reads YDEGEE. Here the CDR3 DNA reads TGTGCCAGCAGCTCATTCGGGACAGGGGATGTCAATGAGCAGTTCTTC. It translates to CASSSFGTGDVNEQFF.

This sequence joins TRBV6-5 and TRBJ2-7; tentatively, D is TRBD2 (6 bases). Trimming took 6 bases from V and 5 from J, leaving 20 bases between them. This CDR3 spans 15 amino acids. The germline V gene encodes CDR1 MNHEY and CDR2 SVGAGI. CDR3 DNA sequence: TGTGCCAGCAGGGGTTCGGTTGGCGGGGCAGACGAGCAGTACTTC. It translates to CASRGSVGGADEQYF.